One and the same sample provided the 5 T cell receptor beta chains below, sequenced in a study of cytomegalovirus exposure and HLA in healthy donors. The primer mix had 60 Vbeta and 13 Jbeta primers. The method was immunoSEQ multiplex PCR; TCRdb's version includes in-frame clones alone and lacks a portion of them. The repertoire holds 110,000 to 150,000 clones, with approximately 70% as singletons. Source material: PBMCs. Receptor source: a woman in her twenties or thirties in good health and CMV-seronegative.

Here the CDR3 DNA reads TGTGCCAGCGGGGGGATGCCTGAAGCTTTCTTT. Translating gives CASGGMPEAFF. The chain combines TRBV9 with TRBJ1-1; D may be TRBD1 (5 bases). Per germline, CDR1 SGDLS and CDR2 YYNGEE. Trimming took off 7 bases at V and 6 bases at J, with 10 bases between the two ends. This CDR3 region has 11 residues.

The V call is TRBV28, the J call TRBJ2-7; maybe TRBD2 (6 bases). Between the trimmed V and J ends, which lost 3 bases and 6 bases, there was a span of 18 bases. Germline CDR1 MDHEN, CDR2 SYDVKM. The CDR3 has 15 amino acids. Written as DNA, the CDR3 is TGTGCCAGCAGTTTTAGTCGCGGTTCGGGGGTCGAGCAGTACGTC. Its translation is CASSFSRGSGVEQYV.

The V gene is TRBV6-5, the J gene TRBJ1-4, with TRBD1 as a possible D gene (6 bases). The CDR3 extends over 13 amino acids. Germline loops: CDR1 MNHEY, CDR2 SVGAGI. V was clipped by 8 bases and J by 6 bases, with 13 bases between them. CDR3 sequence: CASGRAGDEKLFF. CDR3 DNA: TGTGCCAGCGGAAGGGCAGGGGATGAAAAACTGTTTTTT.

J is TRBJ2-7 and V is TRBV20-1; no clear D. The CDR3 is made up of 11 amino acids. From germline, CDR1 is DFQATT and CDR2 SNEGSKA (reference sequence). V gave up 5 bases and J gave up 1 base, with 6 bases separating them. CDR3 amino acids: CSADKSYEQYF. CDR3 coding DNA: TGCAGTGCTGACAAGTCCTACGAGCAGTACTTC.

CDR3 residues: CASSPDRERYGYTF. CDR3 nucleotide sequence: TGCGCCAGCAGCCCGGACAGGGAGAGGTATGGCTACACCTTC. The chain joins TRBV5-1 to TRBJ1-2, with 8 bases aligning to TRBD1. The trim removed 4 bases at V and 5 bases at J, leaving 7 bases unmatched. Germline assignment: CDR1 SGHRS and CDR2 YFSETQ. This CDR3 contains 14 residues.